This T cell receptor beta chain derives from a study of neurological immune-mediated disorders. Blood bank volunteers in Maryland, USA, served as healthy controls. With 2 bases clipped from V and 2 bases from J, the junction kept 9 bases outside the gene matches. This CDR3 is 18 amino acids long. The germline gives CDR1 SGDLS, CDR2 YYNGEE. This clonotype was seen repeatedly, ten times or more. Using its own MiXCR run on the 5' RACE reads, TCRdb lists one record per CDR3 protein. Of about 14,000 distinct CDR3 sequences in the sample, about 10% are singletons; the top ten hold around a quarter. The chain recombines TRBV9 with TRBJ2-1; 11 nucleotides agree with TRBD2. The sequenced material came from PBMCs. The TCR was taken from a woman aged 40 to 55 in good health. DNA of the CDR3: TGTGCCAGCAGCGTCTTTAGCGGGGGGGCCACTCCCTACAATGAGCAGTTCTTC. Amino acids: CASSVFSGGATPYNEQFF.